This T cell receptor (beta chain) was observed in a study of cytomegalovirus exposure and HLA in healthy donors. General observations from the study: Being indistinguishable, some V segments were excluded, TRBV6-2 and TRBV6-3 among them. TCR beta V- and J-gene trimming, according to a later analysis, was linked to a missense DCLRE1C variant.

The PCR used 60 Vbeta and 13 Jbeta primers. Sequencing was performed with immunoSEQ multiplex PCR; in TCRdb, only in-frame clones are kept and a portion is missing. The sample lists approximately 160,000 clones; around four fifths were seen once. Points on this clone: Antigen specificity is unknown.

The CDR3 is made up of 14 amino acids. With 5 bases removed from V and 6 bases from J, the gap between germline ends came to 14 bases. Germline assignment: CDR1 SEHNR and CDR2 FQNEAQ (reference sequence). The chain links TRBV7-9 to TRBJ2-1; D is perhaps TRBD2 (6 bases). The clonotype comes from a woman aged 45-59 years in good health and CMV-seropositive. The sequenced sample consisted of PBMCs. CDR3 DNA: TGTGCCAGCAGCCCGGACTGGGGGGTCAATGAGCAGTTCTTC. It is translated as CASSPDWGVNEQFF. The variable domain in full, completed from reference TRBV7-9 and TRBJ2-1, reads DTGVSQNPRHKITKRGQNVTFRCDPISEHNRLYWYRQTLGQGPEFLTYFQNEAQLEKSRLLSDRFSAERPKGSFSTLEIQRTEQGDSAMYLCASSPDWGVNEQFFGPGTRLTVL.